What follows are 27 T cell receptor beta chains derived from one specimen sequenced in a study of tumor and adjacent non-tumor tissue in lung cancer. Three rounds of nested PCR, following a modified ARM-PCR protocol, produced the TCRbeta library. TCRdb reanalysed the multiplex PCR reads using MiXCR and keeps one entry per CDR3 protein. The repertoire consists of tens of thousands of distinct CDR3 sequences, with about two thirds occurring once and the leading ten covering 25% to 35%. No cell sorting was done before RNA was extracted from the tissue. More than 3 cm separated this lung sample from the edge of the tumor. Input material: distant non-tumor lung tissue. These receptors came from a woman aged 45-65 years with non-small cell lung cancer.

A remark on this clonotype: Germline is not matched at one junction end, which may reflect a read error. V is TRBV20-1 and J is TRBJ1-1; D possibly corresponds to TRBD1 (5 bases). Germline V gene lookup returns CDR1 DFQATT and CDR2 SNEGSKA (reference sequence). This CDR3 comprises 14 residues. The CDR3 DNA is TGCTGTGCTAAAACCCCGGGGCGAGATGTTGAAGCTTTCTTT. Amino acids: CCAKTPGRDVEAFF.

The chain uses TRBV9 and TRBJ1-2; D gene unclear. V lost 3 bases to trimming and J lost 4 bases, with 4 bases between them. In germline, CDR1 is SGDLS, CDR2 YYNGEE. CDR3 size: 11 residues. The CDR3, as DNA: TGTGCCAGCAGCGCCCTCTATGGCTACACCTTC. Its translation: CASSALYGYTF.

As concerns this clonotype: No conserved phenylalanine or tryptophan ends this CDR3, so it is likely a read error. Because the CDR3's place on the DNA is in doubt, the DNA is left out and the CDR3 is given as listed by TCRdb. This chain joins TRBV4-3 and TRBJ2-7; the table calls TRBD1, which could not be checked here. The CDR3 spans 13 amino acids, including both terminal residues. Germline CDR1 is LGHNA and CDR2 is YSLEER. The CDR3 sequence: CASSQEGANEEYS.

This sequence joins TRBV30 and TRBJ2-3; D might be TRBD2 (5 bases). The ends were cut back, 0 bases at V and 2 bases at J, with 12 bases in the middle. The CDR3 sequence is 15 residues long. Per the germline V gene, CDR1 is GTSNPN and CDR2 is SVGIG (reference sequence). The CDR3 sequence: CAWSVGGSVTDTQYF. The DNA of the CDR3 is TGTGCCTGGAGTGTTGGTGGGAGCGTCACAGATACGCAGTATTTT.

A remark on this clonotype: This may stem from a read error, because a much larger clone lies one nucleotide away. This sequence joins TRBV4-1 and TRBJ2-1; D gene unclear. Germline V lookup: CDR1 MGHRA, CDR2 YSYEKL. V was cut by 8 bases and J by 4 bases, with 15 bases left in between. The CDR3 runs to 14 residues. CDR3 region: CASAQYVHYNEQFF. DNA for the CDR3: TGCGCCAGCGCCCAGTACGTCCATTACAATGAGCAGTTCTTC.

This chain links TRBV12-3 or TRBV12-4 with TRBJ2-1; 7 bases map to TRBD2. This CDR3 has 14 amino acids. Trimming at V came to 11 bases and at J to 8 bases, leaving 15 bases not matched to a gene. In DNA, the CDR3 is TGTGCCGGCTGTTTGGAGACTAGCTTGTATGAGCAGTTCTTC. This gives the protein CAGCLETSLYEQFF.

In this sample, this clonotype turned up many times. The J gene is TRBJ2-7, the V gene TRBV5-6, with D uncertain. Germline CDR1 reads SGHDT; CDR2 reads YYEEEE. The CDR3 covers 12 residues. Deletions cut 0 bases from V and 1 base from J, with 2 bases between. CDR3 amino acids: CASSLASYEQYF. For the CDR3, the DNA is TGTGCCAGCAGCTTGGCGTCCTACGAGCAGTACTTC.

For this clonotype: The CDR3 does not end in the conserved phenylalanine or tryptophan, so this is likely a read error. The V gene is TRBV20-1, the J gene TRBJ2-1; no definite D call. Per the germline V gene, CDR1 is DFQATT and CDR2 is SNEGSKA (reference sequence). V was pared by 8 bases and J by 2 bases, with 10 bases between. CDR3 length: 12 residues. CDR3 in DNA: TGCAGTACCACGCTTACCTACAATGAGCAGTTCAGC. Translated: CSTTLTYNEQFS.

V usage is TRBV30 and J usage is TRBJ1-1; D unclear. Germline V gene sequence: CDR1 GTSNPN, CDR2 SVGIG (reference sequence). The V gene lost 3 bases and the J gene lost 1 base, with 18 bases spanning the gap. CDR3 size: 16 residues. CDR3 region: CAWRGYLGRRNTEAFF. CDR3 sequence (DNA): TGTGCCTGGAGGGGTTACTTAGGCAGGCGGAACACTGAAGCTTTCTTT.

This chain links TRBV4-1 with TRBJ2-4; D possibly corresponds to TRBD2 (5 bases). CDR1 and CDR2 from the germline V gene are MGHRA and YSYEKL. The CDR3 loop spans 20 amino acids. The V end was cut by 0 bases, the J end by 16 bases, with 37 bases between. For the CDR3, the DNA is TGCGCCAGCAGCCAAGAGATGTGGCGTGAGGGCTCCTTAACCAAAAACACTCAATACTTC. Translated: CASSQEMWREGSLTKNTQYF.

On this clonotype: The conserved phenylalanine or tryptophan is not found at the CDR3 terminus, so this likely reflects a read error. CDR3 DNA sequence: TGCAGCGTTGAGGGGACTCGTTACAATGAGCAGTTCCTC. It codes for CSVEGTRYNEQFL. The V gene is TRBV29-1, the J gene TRBJ2-1; D is perhaps TRBD2 (6 bases). The CDR3 is 13 amino acids. Germline assignment: CDR1 SQVTM and CDR2 ANQGSEA. V gave up 3 bases and J gave up 4 bases, with 10 bases separating them.

A remark on this clonotype: The junction departs from the called germline gene at one end, perhaps through a read error. This chain joins TRBV14 and TRBJ1-5; tentative D call: TRBD1 (6 bases). The germline CDR1 and CDR2 sequences are SGHDN and FVKESK. This CDR3 comprises 13 residues. For the CDR3, the DNA is TGTGCCAGCAGCAAGGGGGAATATCAACCCCAGCATTTT. Protein sequence: CASSKGEYQPQHF.

This clonotype was picked up a small number of times. Being one base from a much bigger clone, this may be a read error. The CDR3 coding sequence is TGCAGTGCTGGGGCGGGGGCCAAAAACGTTCAGTACTTC. This gives the protein CSAGAGAKNVQYF. The genes are TRBV20-1 and TRBJ2-4; D might be TRBD2 (7 bases). Germline V gene sequence: CDR1 DFQATT, CDR2 SNEGSKA (reference sequence). The CDR3 sequence is 13 residues long.

This clonotype appeared many times. The chain is built from TRBV6-6 and TRBJ2-5; TRBD2 matches at 8 bases. V shed 4 bases, J shed 10 bases, and the junction held 11 bases outside the gene matches. Germline loops: CDR1 MNHNY, CDR2 SVGAGI (reference sequence). The CDR3 length is 14 residues. The CDR3, as DNA: TGTGCCAGCAGTTGGAGCGGGGGACCGAGGGGCCAGTACTTC. Translation: CASSWSGGPRGQYF.

This clonotype was detected once. This clone may be a read error of a much larger clone one base away. The rearrangement joins TRBV6-2 or TRBV6-3 to TRBJ2-5; D assignment may be TRBD1 or TRBD2 (5 bases each). This CDR3 spans 17 amino acids. Germline CDR1 and CDR2: MNHEY and SVGEGT. V lost 7 bases and J lost 3, with 24 bases in between. The CDR3 region is CASTSSGTSRSEETQYF. Here the CDR3 DNA reads TGTGCCAGCACTTCATCCGGGACGTCCCGCAGCGAAGAGACCCAGTACTTC.

This clonotype came up a few times. At one boundary the junction diverges from the germline segment, which might be a read error. DNA of the CDR3: TGTGCCAGCAGTTCGACGGGGGTGGGTAATCCACCCCTCCACTTT. It yields the protein CASSSTGVGNPPLHF. V and J are TRBV28 and TRBJ1-6; D possibly corresponds to TRBD1 (5 bases). The germline CDR1 and CDR2 sequences are MDHEN and SYDVKM. The CDR3 loop spans 15 amino acids.

As regards this clonotype: Given a much more abundant clone one base away, this may be a read error. The chain carries TRBV5-6 and TRBJ2-5, with D possibly matching TRBD1 (6 bases). The germline V gene has CDR1 SGHDT and CDR2 YYEEEE. The CDR3 runs to 14 residues. CDR3 residues: CASSLDGQQEAQYF. CDR3 in DNA: TGTGCCAGCAGCTTGGATGGACAGCAAGAGGCCCAGTACTTC.

A remark on this clonotype: At one of its ends the junction is not consistent with the germline gene, which may arise from a read error. The chain employs TRBV20-1 and TRBJ1-1; maybe TRBD1 (5 bases). This CDR3 is 15 amino acids long. CDR1 and CDR2 (germline): DFQATT, SNEGSKA (reference sequence). The CDR3 nucleotides read TGCAGTGATAGAGGCAGGGTGACTTTGAACACTGAAGCTTTCTTT. It translates to CSDRGRVTLNTEAFF.

Regarding this clonotype: The junction departs from germline at one end; a sequencing error may be responsible. CDR3 nucleotide sequence: TGTGCCATCACCACCTTGGGACAGGCAAGCAATGGGCAGTTCTTC. Its protein product is CAITTLGQASNGQFF. The chain carries TRBV12-3 or TRBV12-4 and TRBJ2-1; 8 nucleotides match TRBD1. This CDR3 comprises 15 residues.

Notes on this clonotype: This CDR3 fails to terminate in the conserved phenylalanine or tryptophan, so it likely reflects a read error. The genes are TRBV12-5 and TRBJ1-1; D gene uncertain. V was clipped by 1 base and J by 4 bases, with 4 bases between them. The CDR3 sequence is 12 residues long. Germline V gene lookup returns CDR1 LGHNT and CDR2 FRNRAP. CDR3 sequence (DNA): TGTGCTAGTGGTTTGGGCTTCACTGAAGCTTTCCTC. Translating it yields CASGLGFTEAFL.

Note on this clonotype: The CDR3 end shows no conserved phenylalanine or tryptophan, and so a read error is likely. The rearrangement joins TRBV4-1 to TRBJ2-6, with TRBD1 as a possible D gene (6 bases). CDR3 length equals 17 residues. Trimming removed 4 bases at V and 2 bases at J, with 15 bases between. CDR1 is MGHRA, CDR2 YSYEKL, per germline. CDR3 nucleotides: TGCGCCAGCAGCCTCCAACAGGGTCTAACTGGGGCCAACGTCCTGACTTCC. Translation gives CASSLQQGLTGANVLTS.

As concerns this clonotype: The junction departs from the called germline gene at one end, perhaps through a read error. CDR3 protein: CATSLAVGTDTQYF. The CDR3, as DNA: TGTGCCACCAGCTTAGCGGTCGGCACAGATACGCAATATTTT. The V call is TRBV11-1, the J call TRBJ2-3; D might be TRBD2 (6 bases). Germline-derived CDR1 and CDR2 are SGHAT and FQDESV (reference sequence). This CDR3 region has 14 residues.

As regards this clonotype: A much larger clone lies a single base off, so this may be a read error. Given the absence of the conserved phenylalanine or tryptophan at the CDR3 end, a read error is likely. The genes are TRBV5-4 and TRBJ1-2; 9 bases are a match to TRBD1. Germline V CDR1 and CDR2: SGHNT, YYREEE (reference sequence). CDR3 length equals 15 residues. Losses at the gene ends were 4 bases for V and 2 bases for J; bases not matched to a gene: 6. DNA of the CDR3: TGTGCCAGCAGCGGCCGGGACAGGGCAAACTATGGCTACACCTTG. As protein: CASSGRDRANYGYTL.

This clonotype was seen a handful of times. A read error may account for a junction end that differs from germline. V is TRBV29-1 and J is TRBJ2-2; D perhaps matches TRBD1 (6 bases). The V gene's germline CDR1 is SQVTM and CDR2 ANQGSEA. The CDR3 runs to 12 residues. The CDR3: CSVVGDTRELFF. CDR3 sequence (DNA): TGCAGTGTTGTTGGGGACACCCGGGAGCTGTTTTTT.

This clonotype was recorded a few times. This clone may be a read error of a much larger clone one base away. The rearrangement links TRBV4-1 to TRBJ1-1; possibly TRBD1 for D (6 bases). Looked up from germline, CDR1 is MGHRA and CDR2 is YSYEKL. This CDR3 spans 14 amino acids. The ends were cut back, 3 bases at V and 5 bases at J, with 13 bases in the middle. CDR3 sequence: CASSQPTGRTEAFF. CDR3 bases: TGCGCCAGCAGCCAGCCAACAGGGAGGACTGAAGCTTTCTTT.

Details on this clonotype: Here the CDR3 omits its conserved ending phenylalanine or tryptophan, so a read error is the likely source. The V and J genes are TRBV11-2 and TRBJ2-7; D is unclear. The CDR3 length is 15 residues. In germline, CDR1 is SGHAT, CDR2 FQNNGV. Here the CDR3 DNA reads TGTGCCAGTAGCTCGGAGACTGGCCGGACCTACGAGCAGTACTTA. Its protein product is CASSSETGRTYEQYL.

There are many counts of this clonotype. V and J are TRBV20-1 and TRBJ2-1, with D possibly matching TRBD1 (5 bases). The V gene's germline CDR1 is DFQATT and CDR2 SNEGSKA (reference sequence). The CDR3 has 10 amino acids. V lost 6 bases to trimming and J lost 5 bases, with 5 bases between them. CDR3 loop: CSAQDNEQFF. The CDR3 DNA sequence: TGCAGTGCACAGGACAATGAGCAGTTCTTC.